The 30 T cell receptor beta chains given below trace back to one sample, sequenced in a study of T cell responses to AZD1222 COVID-19 vaccine (TCRdb year 2021). What the time point label conveys for this sample: baseline before first vaccination. The receptor library was made with the immunoSEQ multiplex PCR assay. TCRdb's version of the immuneACCESS table is confined to in-frame rearrangements and falls short of the full clone set. An unresolved V gene accounts for under half of the shortfall where checked; the remainder is of unknown origin. The sample yields some 150,000 clones; roughly 90% were counted once. About 3.7% of the sample goes to the ten largest clones. The material sequenced was peripheral blood, taken on day 0 of AZD1222 vaccination. The receptor source for this set is an adult in good health.

The genes are TRBV7-8 and TRBJ2-1, with TRBD2 identical over 10 bases. Unmatched junction bases numbered 19, after V lost 7 bases and J lost 1 base. The CDR3 has 20 amino acids. Germline CDR1 and CDR2: SGHVS and FQNEAQ. The CDR3 region has the DNA TGTGCCAGCACCCTGGGGCTAGCGGGAGAAGTCGGTCCATCCTACAATGAGCAGTTCTTC. Translating gives CASTLGLAGEVGPSYNEQFF.

V usage is TRBV6-5 and J usage is TRBJ1-1; TRBD1 aligns across 10 bases. The germline CDR1 and CDR2 sequences are MNHEY and SVGAGI. V dropped 0 bases and J dropped 11; count of bases not matched to a gene: 6. The CDR3 extends over 14 amino acids. In nucleotides, the CDR3 is TGTGCCAGCAGTTACTCCGACAGGGGGCGAGGTGCTTTCTTT. Residues: CASSYSDRGRGAFF.

This rearrangement joins TRBV27 to TRBJ2-3; unclear D gene. V was clipped by 1 base and J by 5 bases, with 10 bases between them. This CDR3 comprises 14 residues. The germline gives CDR1 MNHEY, CDR2 SMNVEV (reference sequence). The CDR3 is CASSLYGLGDTQYF. As DNA, the CDR3 is TGTGCCAGCAGTTTATATGGGTTAGGAGATACGCAGTATTTT.

This chain links TRBV7-3 with TRBJ2-2; D remains ambiguous. This CDR3 is built from 14 residues. V shed 5 bases and J shed 3 bases, with 10 bases lying between them. Germline V gene data show CDR1 as SGHTA and CDR2 as FQGTGA. CDR3 residues: CASSLDGDTGELFF. Written as DNA, the CDR3 is TGTGCCAGCAGCCTAGACGGAGACACCGGGGAGCTGTTTTTT.

The chain has TRBV3-1 (or the pseudogene TRBV3-2) and TRBJ2-7, with no clear D. Trimming removed 4 bases from V and 0 bases from J, with 10 bases in between. This CDR3 region has 14 residues. The germline V gene encodes CDR1 LGHDT and CDR2 YNNKEL (reference sequence). CDR3 sequence reads: CASSPMVSSYEQYF. The CDR3 DNA reads as TGTGCCAGCAGCCCTATGGTGAGCTCCTACGAGCAGTACTTC.

This chain links TRBV30 with TRBJ1-3; D is perhaps TRBD1 (6 bases). V gave up 4 bases and J gave up 2 bases, with 6 bases separating them. The CDR3 is 12 residues long. Looked up from germline, CDR1 is GTSNPN and CDR2 is SVGIG (reference sequence). In DNA form, the CDR3 reads TGTGCCTGGACAGGGGCTGGAAACACCATATATTTT. Translation: CAWTGAGNTIYF.

This chain connects TRBV3-1 (or the pseudogene TRBV3-2) to TRBJ2-7; no firm D call. With 3 bases removed from V and 3 bases from J, the gap between germline ends came to 12 bases. The germline gives CDR1 LGHDT, CDR2 YNNKEL (reference sequence). This CDR3 contains 14 residues. CDR3 residues: CASSHSDWGYEQYF. The CDR3 DNA sequence: TGTGCCAGCAGCCATTCCGACTGGGGCTACGAGCAGTACTTC.

This clone was found once. The J gene is TRBJ2-3, the V gene TRBV9, with TRBD2 matching 8 bases. Germline V gene data show CDR1 as SGDLS and CDR2 as YYNGEE. V lost 3 bases, J lost 4 bases, and 4 bases stayed unmatched. CDR3 length: 14 residues. The CDR3 sequence: CASSGSGSADTQYF. In nucleotides, the CDR3 is TGTGCCAGCAGCGGAAGCGGGAGCGCAGATACGCAGTATTTT.

V usage is TRBV7-2 and J usage is TRBJ1-6; 7 nucleotides line up with TRBD1. The CDR3 is 15 residues long. CDR1 and CDR2 from the germline V gene are SGHTA and FQGNSA. Losses at the gene ends were 2 bases for V and 10 bases for J; bases not matched to a gene: 8. CDR3 residues: CASSLRTGGESPLHF. CDR3 nucleotides: TGTGCCAGCAGCTTACGGACAGGAGGGGAATCACCCCTCCACTTT.

J is TRBJ1-1 and V is TRBV7-3; weak D call: TRBD1 (6 bases). CDR3 length equals 13 residues. The V gene's germline CDR1 is SGHTA and CDR2 FQGTGA. Trimming cost V 3 bases and J 3 bases, with 8 bases left between them. The CDR3 region is CASSFNRDTEAFF. CDR3 coding DNA: TGTGCCAGCAGCTTTAACAGGGACACTGAAGCTTTCTTT.

The chain carries TRBV27 and TRBJ2-1; weak D call: TRBD1 (6 bases). Trimming left V 5 bases short and J 1 base short, with 15 bases between. Per germline, CDR1 MNHEY and CDR2 SMNVEV (reference sequence). This CDR3 region has 16 residues. CDR3 coding DNA: TGTGCCAGCAGTATTATCCCTAGGGGGTCCTACAATGAGCAGTTCTTC. It codes for CASSIIPRGSYNEQFF.

The rearrangement uses TRBV7-2 and TRBJ2-7, with 7 bases lining up with TRBD2. CDR1 and CDR2 from the germline V gene are SGHTA and FQGNSA. After removal of 2 bases from V and 1 base from J, the junction contained 5 bases not matched to a gene. The CDR3 has 15 residues. CDR3 sequence reads: CASSLTLAASYEQYF. In nucleotides, the CDR3 is TGTGCCAGCAGCTTAACCCTAGCGGCTTCCTACGAGCAGTACTTC.

The rearrangement links TRBV28 to TRBJ1-2; D unresolved. From germline, CDR1 is MDHEN and CDR2 SYDVKM. V lost 3 bases and J lost 4, with 15 bases in between. The CDR3 covers 15 residues. The CDR3 loop is CASSFRSAVSYGYTF. Here the CDR3 DNA reads TGTGCCAGCAGTTTTCGATCGGCCGTCAGCTATGGCTACACCTTC.

The rearrangement uses TRBV18 and TRBJ1-1, with TRBD1 identical over 8 bases. Trimming at V came to 4 bases and at J to 4 bases, leaving 2 bases not matched to a gene. The CDR3 consists of 13 residues. Looked up from germline, CDR1 is KGHSH and CDR2 is LQKENI. CDR3 amino acids: CASSQDRVTEAFF. The CDR3 nucleotides are TGTGCCAGCTCACAGGACAGGGTCACTGAAGCTTTCTTT.

V and J are TRBV19 and TRBJ1-5; 7 positions match TRBD1. CDR1 and CDR2 from the germline V gene are LNHDA and SQIVND (reference sequence). The CDR3 covers 16 residues. The V gene end was trimmed by 3 bases and the J gene end by 1 base; junction bases not matched to a gene: 6. Here the CDR3 DNA reads TGTGCCAGTAGTATCCGACAGGGAATGAGCAATCAGCCCCAGCATTTT. Residues: CASSIRQGMSNQPQHF.

The genes are TRBV28 and TRBJ1-1; D is possibly TRBD1 (6 bases). V lost 4 bases, J lost 4 bases, and 13 bases lay in between. The CDR3 loop spans 14 amino acids. Germline CDR1 is MDHEN and CDR2 is SYDVKM. CDR3 sequence (DNA): TGTGCCAGCAGTTATCTGGGGGCCGGCACTGAAGCTTTCTTT. Its translation: CASSYLGAGTEAFF.

This clone was picked up a small number of times. The rearrangement uses TRBV18 and TRBJ1-4, with a possible D match to TRBD1 (6 bases). The CDR3 is 16 residues long. V gave up 3 bases and J gave up 4 bases, with 15 bases separating them. The germline gives CDR1 KGHSH, CDR2 LQKENI. This CDR3 is CASSPLPTGNNEKLFF. The DNA for the CDR3 is TGTGCCAGCTCACCTCTCCCGACAGGCAATAATGAAAAACTGTTTTTT.

The rearrangement joins TRBV27 to TRBJ1-2; D is unresolved. The V end was cut by 3 bases, the J end by 7 bases, with 12 bases between. CDR3 length: 13 residues. CDR1 is MNHEY and CDR2 is SMNVEV in the germline V gene (reference sequence). The CDR3 here is CASSFSTQGGYTF. CDR3 in DNA: TGTGCCAGCAGTTTTTCGACCCAAGGTGGCTACACCTTC.

V gene TRBV7-9 combines with J gene TRBJ1-2; D remains unclear. Trimming took 3 bases from V and 8 from J, leaving 13 bases between them. Germline CDR1 reads SEHNR; CDR2 reads FQNEAQ (reference sequence). The CDR3 has 13 amino acids. CDR3 in amino acids: CASSLPSGSGYTF. The CDR3 DNA reads TGTGCCAGCAGCTTGCCCTCTGGATCGGGCTACACCTTC.

This rearrangement joins TRBV5-5 to TRBJ2-7, with D perhaps assigned TRBD1 or TRBD2 (5 bases each). The CDR3 has 15 residues. The V end lost 3 bases, the J end lost 6 bases, and 19 bases lay between the germline ends. Looked up from germline, CDR1 is SGHKS and CDR2 is YYEKEE (reference sequence). The CDR3 DNA sequence: TGTGCCAGCAGCTGGCAAGGGACCGAGAACGGCGAGCAGTACTTC. Protein product: CASSWQGTENGEQYF.

As to this clone: Germline and junction disagree at one end, which may indicate a read error. The genes are TRBV9 and TRBJ2-7, with 12 nucleotides matching TRBD2. Germline-derived CDR1 and CDR2 are SGDLS and YYNGEE. The CDR3 totals 19 residues. CDR3 in DNA: TGTGTCAGCAGCGCCAAGAGACTAGCGGGAGTGATCTCCTCCTACGAGCAGTACTTC. This sequence encodes CVSSAKRLAGVISSYEQYF.

J is TRBJ2-1 and V is TRBV5-1; D not resolved. Germline V gives CDR1 SGHRS, CDR2 YFSETQ. Trimming cost V 0 bases and J 5 bases, with 9 bases left between them. The CDR3 extends over 14 amino acids. Here the CDR3 reads CASSLAPRNNEQFF. CDR3 in DNA: TGCGCCAGCAGCTTGGCCCCCAGAAACAATGAGCAGTTCTTC.

This clone appeared a single time. V is TRBV9 and J is TRBJ2-1, with a weak D call TRBD2 (5 bases). Germline CDR1 is SGDLS and CDR2 is YYNGEE. The V and J ends lost 3 bases and 8 bases respectively, with 24 bases between them. CDR3 length: 17 amino acids. CDR3 in amino acids: CASSGELIGNPLHEQFF. CDR3 bases: TGTGCCAGCAGCGGAGAGCTTATCGGGAACCCTCTCCATGAGCAGTTCTTC.

The chain carries TRBV5-1 and TRBJ2-1; the D gene is possibly TRBD1 (7 bases). V was clipped by 5 bases and J by 5 bases, with 14 bases between them. Germline V gene data show CDR1 as SGHRS and CDR2 as YFSETQ. CDR3 size: 14 residues. Here the CDR3 reads CASSRGTDHNEQFF. CDR3 coding DNA: TGCGCCAGCAGTCGCGGGACAGACCACAATGAGCAGTTCTTC.

The chain links TRBV27 to TRBJ1-5; unclear D gene. V lost 10 bases, J lost 6 bases, and 19 bases lay in between. The CDR3 runs 14 residues. Per the germline V gene, CDR1 is MNHEY and CDR2 is SMNVEV (reference sequence). The CDR3 DNA reads as TGTGCCACATCGTCAACCAGGTTTGGTCAGCCCCAGCATTTT. Translation gives CATSSTRFGQPQHF.

The chain has TRBV30 and TRBJ1-2; D not certain. This CDR3 contains 12 residues. From germline, CDR1 is GTSNPN and CDR2 SVGIG (reference sequence). Trimming removed 3 bases from V and 5 bases from J, with 10 bases in between. CDR3 sequence (DNA): TGTGCCTGGAGACAGCGGGTTTATGGCTACACCTTC. Its protein product is CAWRQRVYGYTF.

This clone occurred a few times. The chain is built from TRBV7-2 and TRBJ2-3; TRBD1 might be the D (6 bases). V was pared by 2 bases and J by 0 bases, with 12 bases between. Germline V gives CDR1 SGHTA, CDR2 FQGNSA. The CDR3 has 16 residues. The CDR3 DNA sequence: TGTGCCAGCAGCTTAAGGGCAGGGGCAAGCACAGATACGCAGTATTTT. Translated, it gives CASSLRAGASTDTQYF.

The chain uses TRBV23-1 and TRBJ2-7, with 7 bases lining up with TRBD1. TRBV23-1 is sorted into the ORF group, with uncertain function. The trim removed 3 bases at V and 3 bases at J, leaving 11 bases unmatched. The CDR3 spans 16 residues. CDR3 amino acids: CASSHPIQGRGYEQYF. The CDR3 nucleotides are TGCGCCAGCAGTCACCCTATACAGGGGAGAGGCTACGAGCAGTACTTC.

The chain links TRBV24-1 to TRBJ2-1; 14 bases map to TRBD2. The V segment lost 11 bases and the J segment 6 bases; nucleotides outside the gene matches: 8. From germline, CDR1 is KGHDR and CDR2 SFDVKD. CDR3 size: 15 residues. The CDR3 nucleotides read TGTGCCAGCCGTGGGACTAGCGGGGGTACCAATGAGCAGTTCTTC. Translated: CASRGTSGGTNEQFF.

The chain uses TRBV6-5 and TRBJ2-2; 8 bases fit TRBD1. Germline loops: CDR1 MNHEY, CDR2 SVGAGI. The ends lost 1 base at V and 5 bases at J; junction bases unmatched: 6. This CDR3 spans 16 amino acids. The CDR3 DNA reads as TGTGCCAGCAGTTACTTTACAGGGGGGAGTACCGGGGAGCTGTTTTTT. Its protein product is CASSYFTGGSTGELFF.